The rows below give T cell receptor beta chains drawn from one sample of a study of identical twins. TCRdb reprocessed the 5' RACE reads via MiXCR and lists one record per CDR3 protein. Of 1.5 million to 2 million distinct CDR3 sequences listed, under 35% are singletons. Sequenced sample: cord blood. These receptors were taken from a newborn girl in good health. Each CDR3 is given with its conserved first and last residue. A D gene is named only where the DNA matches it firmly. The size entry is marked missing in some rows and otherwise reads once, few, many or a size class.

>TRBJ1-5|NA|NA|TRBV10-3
TGTGCCATCAGTGAGTCGAAATGGGGCCGAAATCAGCCCCAGCATTTT
CAISESKWGRNQPQHF
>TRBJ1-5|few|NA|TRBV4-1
TGCGCCAGCAGACTCCAGGACGGTTCCAATCAGCCCCAGCATTTT
CASRLQDGSNQPQHF
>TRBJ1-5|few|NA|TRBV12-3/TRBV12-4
TGTGCCAGCAGTTTAATGAGGGACAATCAGCCCCAGCATTTT
CASSLMRDNQPQHF
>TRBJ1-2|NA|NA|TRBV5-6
TGTGCCAGCAAACGGACAGATGGCTACACCTTC
CASKRTDGYTF
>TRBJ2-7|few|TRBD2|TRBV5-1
TGCGCCAGCAGCTGGAAGGGGCTAGCGGTAGGCAATGAGCAGTACTTC
CASSWKGLAVGNEQYF
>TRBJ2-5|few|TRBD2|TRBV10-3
TGTGCCATCAGTGAGTCGGCTAGCGGGGGCCGGCAGTACTTC
CAISESASGGRQYF
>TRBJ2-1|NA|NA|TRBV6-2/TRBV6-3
TGTGCCAGCACCCTTAACGTAGGAAACAATGAGCAGTTCTTC
CASTLNVGNNEQFF
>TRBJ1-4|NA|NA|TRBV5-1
TGCGCCAGCAGCTTGGTATCGAGCCGGGGAAGACGGAATGAAAAACTGTTTTTT
CASSLVSSRGRRNEKLFF
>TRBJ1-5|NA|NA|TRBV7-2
TGTGCCAGCAGCTTAGAACGCCCTCAGCCCCAGCATTTT
CASSLERPQPQHF
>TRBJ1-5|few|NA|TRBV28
TGTGCCAGCAGTAGATCAGCCGGGCCTTTTAGCAATCAGCCCCAGCATTTT
CASSRSAGPFSNQPQHF
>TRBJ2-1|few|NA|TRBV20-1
TGCAGTGCTCTAGCGCCAACCCACAATGAGCAGTTCTTC
CSALAPTHNEQFF
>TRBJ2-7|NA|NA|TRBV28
TGTGCCAGCAGTTTTCGGGGCTTCGGGAACGAGCAGTACTTC
CASSFRGFGNEQYF
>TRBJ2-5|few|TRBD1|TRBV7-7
TGTGCTAGCAGCTTAGATCCCAGGGGGCAAGAGACCCAGTACTTC
CASSLDPRGQETQYF
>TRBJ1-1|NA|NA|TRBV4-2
TGTGCCAGCAGTCAACCTCTAGGGGTTACCAACAGATACACTGAAGCTTTCTTT
CASSQPLGVTNRYTEAFF
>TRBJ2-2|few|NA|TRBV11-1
TGTGCCAGCAGCTTTCAGTACACCGGGGAGCTGTTTTTT
CASSFQYTGELFF
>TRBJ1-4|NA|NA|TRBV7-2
TGTGCCAGCAGCTCTCCCAGGGTGGCTAATGAAAAACTGTTTTTT
CASSSPRVANEKLFF
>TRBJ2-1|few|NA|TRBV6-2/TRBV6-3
TGTGCCAGCAGTGCGCTTACTAGGAGCTCCTACAATGAGCAGTTCTTC
CASSALTRSSYNEQFF
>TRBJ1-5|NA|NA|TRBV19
TGTGCCAGTACAGGTCGGGACCCGGGGCAGCCCCAGCATTTT
CASTGRDPGQPQHF
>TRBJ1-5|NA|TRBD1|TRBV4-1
TGCGCCAGCAGCCAAGAGGGACAGGGGCCAAATAGCAATCAGCCCCAGCATTTT
CASSQEGQGPNSNQPQHF
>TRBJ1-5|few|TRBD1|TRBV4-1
TGCGCCAGCAGCCTACCCGGGACAGGGTTGTATGATCAGCCCCAGCATTTT
CASSLPGTGLYDQPQHF
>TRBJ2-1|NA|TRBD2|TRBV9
TGTGCCAGCAGCGTAGGCCTAGCGGGGGGGCAGTTCTTC
CASSVGLAGGQFF
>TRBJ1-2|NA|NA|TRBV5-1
TGCGCCAGCAGCTTGGGCAGCGAGTCGCCGTACACCTTC
CASSLGSESPYTF
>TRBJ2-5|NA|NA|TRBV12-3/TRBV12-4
TGTGCCAGCAGTTTATTAGGGGGAGAAGAGACCCAGTACTTC
CASSLLGGEETQYF
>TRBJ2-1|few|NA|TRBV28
TGTGCCAGCACTTCGGCTTACAATGAGCAGTTCTTC
CASTSAYNEQFF
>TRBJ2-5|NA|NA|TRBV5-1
TGCGCCAGCAGCTTGGACAGGGCCGGAGAGACCCAGTACTTC
CASSLDRAGETQYF
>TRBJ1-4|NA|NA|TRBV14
TGTGCCAGCAGCCGGACGGACCCAACTAATGAAAAACTGTTTTTT
CASSRTDPTNEKLFF
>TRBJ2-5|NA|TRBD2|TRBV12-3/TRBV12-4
TGTGCCAGCAGTTTGCTTCCGGGAGGGCAAGAGACCCAGTACTTC
CASSLLPGGQETQYF
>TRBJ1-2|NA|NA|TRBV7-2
TGTGCCAGCAGCTTAGCGGGCGGGACACTCCTCTATGGCTACACCTTC
CASSLAGGTLLYGYTF
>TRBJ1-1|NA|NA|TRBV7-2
TGTGCCAGCAGCCCCCGGGGGGCCCTGAACACTGAAGCTTTCTTT
CASSPRGALNTEAFF
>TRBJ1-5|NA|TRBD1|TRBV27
TGTGCCAGCAGCCTTATCCCGACAGGGACGGGCAATCAGCCCCAGCATTTT
CASSLIPTGTGNQPQHF
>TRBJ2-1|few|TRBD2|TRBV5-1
TGCGCCAGCAGCTTGGGGTTAGCGGGAGAAGGCGATGAGCAGTTCTTC
CASSLGLAGEGDEQFF
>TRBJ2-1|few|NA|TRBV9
TGTGCCAGCAGCGCGTGGACAGACTCCTACAATGAGCAGTTCTTC
CASSAWTDSYNEQFF
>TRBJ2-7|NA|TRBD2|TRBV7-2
TGTGCCAGCAGTTTAACGGGGACTACCTACAATGAGCAGTACTTC
CASSLTGTTYNEQYF
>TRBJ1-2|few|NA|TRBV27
TGTGCCAGCAGTTTACTACTAGGGGATGGCTACACCTTC
CASSLLLGDGYTF
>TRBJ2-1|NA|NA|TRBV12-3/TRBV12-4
TGTGCCAGCAGTTTCGCCGGGTCACCGAATGGGCAGTTCTTC
CASSFAGSPNGQFF
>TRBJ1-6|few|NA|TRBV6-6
TGTGCCAGCAGTTACGTCGTTTTAAGGGGCCAATCACCCCTCCACTTT
CASSYVVLRGQSPLHF
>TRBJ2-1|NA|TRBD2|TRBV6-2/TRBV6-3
TGTGCCAGCCGCATGGCGGGGGGTGGTTACAATGAGCAGTTCTTC
CASRMAGGGYNEQFF
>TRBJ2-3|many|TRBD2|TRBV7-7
TGTGCCAGCAGTCAAATAGCGGGGGGGACAGATACGCAGTATTTT
CASSQIAGGTDTQYF
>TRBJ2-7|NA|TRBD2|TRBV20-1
TGCAGTGCCCCCCAGCTAGCGGGAGACTACGAGCAGTACTTC
CSAPQLAGDYEQYF
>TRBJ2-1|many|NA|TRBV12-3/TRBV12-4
TGTGCCAGCAGTCAGGGCAGGGGATACAATGAGCAGTTCTTC
CASSQGRGYNEQFF
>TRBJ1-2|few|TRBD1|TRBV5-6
TGTGCCAGCAGCCGTCCCGGGACAGGGGAGTTTTCTAACTATGGCTACACCTTC
CASSRPGTGEFSNYGYTF